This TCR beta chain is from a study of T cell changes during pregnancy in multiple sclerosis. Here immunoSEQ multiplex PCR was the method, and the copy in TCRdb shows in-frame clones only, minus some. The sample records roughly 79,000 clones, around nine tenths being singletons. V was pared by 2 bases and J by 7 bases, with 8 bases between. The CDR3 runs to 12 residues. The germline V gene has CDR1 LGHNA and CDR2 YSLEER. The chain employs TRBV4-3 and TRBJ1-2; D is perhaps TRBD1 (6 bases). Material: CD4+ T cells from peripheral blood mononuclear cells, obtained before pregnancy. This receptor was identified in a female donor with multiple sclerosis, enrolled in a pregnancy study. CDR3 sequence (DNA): TGCGCCAGCAGCCAAACAGGGTTTGGCTACACCTTC. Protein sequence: CASSQTGFGYTF.